The 22 T cell receptor beta chains listed next were all sequenced from one sample in a study of CD8 T cells in ankylosing spondylitis. Each CDR3 protein is one row after TCRdb ran MiXCR on the 5' RACE reads. Of 150,000 to 200,000 distinct CDR3 sequences in the sample, approximately 12% were seen once. The sample comprised blood, either unsorted or a sorted T cell fraction (not recorded which). The receptors originated from a female donor with ankylosing spondylitis or in good health (not recorded which).

This clonotype was recorded many times. J is TRBJ2-7 and V is TRBV9; 10 nucleotides line up with TRBD2. The CDR3 length is 14 residues. V trimming: 4 bases; J trimming: 3 bases; junction bases outside the gene matches: 4. CDR1 SGDLS and CDR2 YYNGEE come from the germline V gene. As DNA, the CDR3 is TGTGCCAGCAGCTTTTCTAGCGGGAGCTACGAGCAGTACTTC. It yields the protein CASSFSSGSYEQYF.

The sample holds many counts of this clonotype. This chain links TRBV7-9 with TRBJ2-1; TRBD1 matches 8 bases. This CDR3 spans 16 amino acids. Germline V gene data show CDR1 as SEHNR and CDR2 as FQNEAQ (reference sequence). With V trimmed by 5 bases and J by 2 bases, 8 bases remained unmatched. CDR3 DNA: TGTGCCAGCAGCGGACGACAGGGGAGCACCTACAATGAGCAGTTCTTC. It is translated as CASSGRQGSTYNEQFF.

V gene TRBV6-2 or TRBV6-3 combines with J gene TRBJ2-7; D may be TRBD1 (6 bases). From germline, CDR1 is MNHEY and CDR2 SVGEGT. With 6 bases removed from V and 1 base from J, the gap between germline ends came to 22 bases. This CDR3 has 17 residues. Written as DNA, the CDR3 is TGTGCCAGCAGCCGAATACAGGGCCCGGGGATTTCCTACGAGCAGTACTTC. Amino acids: CASSRIQGPGISYEQYF.

This chain joins TRBV20-1 and TRBJ2-5; no clear D gene. V lost 3 bases to trimming and J lost 5 bases, with 13 bases between them. The CDR3 spans 13 residues. Germline values: CDR1 DFQATT, CDR2 SNEGSKA (reference sequence). The CDR3 sequence: CSASGQNEETQYF. The CDR3 nucleotides are TGCAGTGCTAGTGGTCAGAATGAGGAGACCCAGTACTTC.

This clonotype appeared many times. This rearrangement joins TRBV5-1 to TRBJ2-1; tentative D call: TRBD2 (6 bases). V was trimmed by 0 bases and J by 9 bases, leaving 13 bases between them. Germline CDR1 SGHRS, CDR2 YFSETQ. The CDR3 runs to 14 residues. The CDR3 sequence: CASSLGSSVGEQFF. For the CDR3, the DNA is TGCGCCAGCAGCTTGGGGTCTAGCGTAGGTGAGCAGTTCTTC.

This clonotype was recorded many times. J is TRBJ2-1 and V is TRBV7-2; D gene ambiguous. The CDR3 runs 13 residues. The V gene lost 10 bases and the J gene lost 10 bases, with 20 bases spanning the gap. CDR1 and CDR2 from the germline V gene are SGHTA and FQGNSA. DNA for the CDR3: TGTGCCATCTCGCTAAATCTGGGCAGCGAGCAGTTCTTC. Encoded protein: CAISLNLGSEQFF.

This clonotype showed up many times. This sequence joins TRBV12-3 or TRBV12-4 and TRBJ1-2; D gene ambiguous. The ends were cut back, 2 bases at V and 6 bases at J, with 10 bases in the middle. The CDR3 has 13 residues. CDR3 nucleotide sequence: TGTGCCAGCAGTTTAAGCCCCGGGGATGGCTACACCTTC. Translating gives CASSLSPGDGYTF.

This clonotype has at least ten counts. This chain links TRBV11-1 with TRBJ2-3, with D hard to call. The CDR3 contains 13 residues. Germline V gene sequence: CDR1 SGHAT, CDR2 FQDESV (reference sequence). The V gene lost 3 bases and the J gene lost 6 bases, with 10 bases spanning the gap. CDR3 sequence reads: CASSFVSTDTQYF. Here the CDR3 DNA reads TGTGCCAGCAGCTTTGTATCGACCGATACGCAGTATTTT.

This clonotype occurred a few times. CDR3 sequence (DNA): TGTGCCAGCAGTTACGACCCACTAGCGGGAGGGGCAGATACGCAGTATTTT. Its translation: CASSYDPLAGGADTQYF. The chain links TRBV6-5 to TRBJ2-3; TRBD2 agrees at 13 bases. Per the germline V gene, CDR1 is MNHEY and CDR2 is SVGAGI. Trimming took 2 bases from V and 4 from J; bases not matched to a gene: 6. The CDR3 extends over 17 amino acids.

Many counts were recorded for this clonotype. V and J are TRBV7-8 and TRBJ2-3, with 7 bases fitting TRBD2. Per germline, CDR1 SGHVS and CDR2 FQNEAQ. This CDR3 is 18 amino acids long. V lost 6 bases and J lost 0; bases outside the gene matches: 15. The CDR3 here is CASSSVAGSLPSTDTQYF. For the CDR3, the DNA is TGTGCCAGCAGTTCTGTAGCGGGTTCCCTGCCTAGCACAGATACGCAGTATTTT.

This clonotype was seen a few times. This chain uses TRBV5-1 with TRBJ2-1; weak D call: TRBD2 (5 bases). CDR1 is SGHRS, CDR2 YFSETQ, per germline. With 3 bases removed from V and 3 bases from J, the gap between germline ends came to 13 bases. This CDR3 contains 15 residues. The CDR3, as DNA: TGCGCCAGCAGCTCCTGGGCGGGTGTCTACAATGAGCAGTTCTTC. It yields the protein CASSSWAGVYNEQFF.

This clonotype turned up a few times. The chain is built from TRBV19 and TRBJ2-2; TRBD2 aligns across 11 bases. Germline V gene sequence: CDR1 LNHDA, CDR2 SQIVND (reference sequence). The CDR3 sequence is 17 residues long. The ends lost 5 bases at V and 0 bases at J; junction bases unmatched: 5. The CDR3 region is CASSALTSGTNTGELFF. Written as DNA, the CDR3 is TGTGCCAGTAGTGCCCTGACTAGCGGGACGAACACCGGGGAGCTGTTTTTT.

This clonotype has a count of ten or more. CDR3 protein: CSVHGTKTQETQYF. DNA for the CDR3: TGCAGCGTCCACGGGACGAAGACTCAGGAGACCCAGTACTTC. The J gene is TRBJ2-5, the V gene TRBV29-1, with D perhaps matching TRBD1 or TRBD2 (5 bases each). The ends were cut back, 6 bases at V and 5 bases at J, with 19 bases in the middle. CDR1 SQVTM and CDR2 ANQGSEA come from the germline V gene. The CDR3 sequence is 14 residues long.

This clonotype occurred a few times. The rearrangement joins TRBV5-4 to TRBJ2-1; tentatively, D is TRBD1 or TRBD2 (5 bases each). This CDR3 comprises 14 residues. V was trimmed by 4 bases and J by 4 bases, leaving 12 bases between them. CDR1 and CDR2 from the germline V gene are SGHNT and YYREEE (reference sequence). This chain's CDR3 is CASSPREWYNEQFF. The CDR3 nucleotides read TGTGCCAGCAGCCCCAGGGAGTGGTACAATGAGCAGTTCTTC.

The rearrangement uses TRBV29-1 and TRBJ2-1; TRBD2 aligns across 9 bases. CDR3 length: 15 residues. Losses at the gene ends were 8 bases for V and 9 bases for J; bases not matched to a gene: 17. The germline V gene encodes CDR1 SQVTM and CDR2 ANQGSEA. The CDR3 DNA is TGCAGCTCCTCTGGGGCTAGCGGGATGGCTAGTGAGCAGTTCTTC. Translated: CSSSGASGMASEQFF.

This clonotype has more than one count but fewer than ten. CDR3 residues: CASSQSGGQGEQFF. CDR3 DNA: TGTGCCAGCAGTCAGAGCGGAGGGCAGGGTGAGCAGTTCTTC. This chain joins TRBV12-3 or TRBV12-4 and TRBJ2-1; weak D call: TRBD2 (6 bases). Between the trimmed V and J ends, which lost 5 bases and 9 bases, there was a span of 17 bases. The CDR3 consists of 14 residues.

This clonotype was observed many times. The chain recombines TRBV18 with TRBJ2-5; D uncertain. CDR1 is KGHSH and CDR2 is LQKENI in the germline V gene. This CDR3 has 17 amino acids. V lost 0 bases and J 2 bases, leaving 16 bases between the germline ends. The DNA for the CDR3 is TGTGCCAGCTCACCACCGAGACTCGGAACATTACAAGAGACCCAGTACTTC. Residues: CASSPPRLGTLQETQYF.

This clonotype was seen ten or more times. This rearrangement joins TRBV28 to TRBJ2-7; 8 bases map to TRBD1. Germline values: CDR1 MDHEN, CDR2 SYDVKM. Trimming at V came to 9 bases and at J to 0 bases, leaving 4 bases not matched to a gene. The CDR3 is 13 residues long. CDR3 bases: TGTGCCAGTCGACAGGGGCCCTCCTACGAGCAGTACTTC. Amino acid sequence: CASRQGPSYEQYF.

J is TRBJ2-7 and V is TRBV5-1; 7 bases line up with TRBD1. The length of the CDR3 is 16 residues. In germline, CDR1 is SGHRS, CDR2 YFSETQ. Unmatched junction bases numbered 11, after V lost 3 bases and J lost 2 bases. For the CDR3, the DNA is TGCGCCAGCAGCTGGGGCCGCAGGGGGTCGGCCTACGAGCAGTACTTC. Encoded protein: CASSWGRRGSAYEQYF.

In this sample, this clonotype turned up many times. The chain joins TRBV7-2 to TRBJ1-1, with TRBD1 as a possible D gene (5 bases). Germline CDR1 is SGHTA and CDR2 is FQGNSA. Deletions cut 5 bases from V and 1 base from J, with 11 bases between. The CDR3 sequence is 14 residues long. The CDR3 reads CASSLLGGNTEAFF. DNA of the CDR3: TGTGCCAGCAGCCTACTCGGGGGGAACACTGAAGCTTTCTTT.

The chain is built from TRBV7-2 and TRBJ2-6; TRBD1 agrees at 9 bases. V was clipped by 4 bases and J by 4 bases; unmatched bases: 5. This CDR3 has 16 amino acids. Germline CDR1 and CDR2: SGHTA and FQGNSA. Written as DNA, the CDR3 is TGTGCCAGCAGCTCGAACAGGGGGCCAGGGGCCAACGTCCTGACTTTC. This translates into CASSSNRGPGANVLTF. Together with reference TRBV7-2 and TRBJ2-6, the CDR3 gives the full variable domain: GAGVSQSPSNKVTEKGKDVELRCDPISGHTALYWYRQSLGQGLEFLIYFQGNSAPDKSGLPSDRFSAERTGGSVSTLTIQRTQQEDSAVYLCASSSNRGPGANVLTFGAGSRLTVL.

The sample holds many counts of this clonotype. The rearrangement links TRBV24-1 to TRBJ1-1, with D possibly being TRBD1 (5 bases). V lost 7 bases and J lost 1, with 9 bases in between. In germline, CDR1 is KGHDR, CDR2 SFDVKD. CDR3 length: 13 amino acids. The CDR3 DNA is TGTGCCACCAGGGGACGGTCGAACACTGAAGCTTTCTTT. Its protein product is CATRGRSNTEAFF.